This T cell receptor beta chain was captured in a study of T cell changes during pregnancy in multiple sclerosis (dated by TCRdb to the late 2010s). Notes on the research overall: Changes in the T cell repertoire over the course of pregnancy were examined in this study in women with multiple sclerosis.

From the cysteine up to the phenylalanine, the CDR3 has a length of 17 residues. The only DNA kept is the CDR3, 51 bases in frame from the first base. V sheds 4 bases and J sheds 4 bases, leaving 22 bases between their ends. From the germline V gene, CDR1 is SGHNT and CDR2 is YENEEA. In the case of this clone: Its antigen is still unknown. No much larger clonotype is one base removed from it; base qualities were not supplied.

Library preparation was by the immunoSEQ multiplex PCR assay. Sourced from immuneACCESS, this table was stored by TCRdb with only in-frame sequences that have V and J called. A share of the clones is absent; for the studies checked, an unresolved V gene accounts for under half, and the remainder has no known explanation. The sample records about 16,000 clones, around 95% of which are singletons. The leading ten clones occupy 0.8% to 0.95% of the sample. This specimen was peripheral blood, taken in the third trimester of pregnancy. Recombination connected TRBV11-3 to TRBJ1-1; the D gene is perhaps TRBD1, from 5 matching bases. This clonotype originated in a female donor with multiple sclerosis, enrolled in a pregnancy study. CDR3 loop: CASSSPGTPCNVTEAFF. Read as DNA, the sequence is TGTGCCAGCAGCTCGCCGGGGACTCCCTGTAATGTCACTGAAGCTTTCTTT. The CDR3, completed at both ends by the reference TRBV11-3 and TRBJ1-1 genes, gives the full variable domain EAGVVQSPRYKIIEKKQPVAFWCNPISGHNTLYWYLQNLGQGPELLIRYENEEAVDDSQLPKDRFSAERLKGVDSTLKIQPAELGDSAVYLCASSSPGTPCNVTEAFFGQGTRLTVV.